These 13 T cell receptor beta chains were sequenced from one sample in a study of cytomegalovirus exposure and HLA in healthy donors. 60 Vbeta and 13 Jbeta primers were used in PCR. Clones were read by immunoSEQ multiplex PCR, and TCRdb kept only the in-frame ones, dropping some. The sample records roughly 180,000 clones, just over 75% being singletons. Sequencing used PBMCs. These receptors were collected from a woman under 40 in good health and CMV-seropositive.

V and J are TRBV6-5 and TRBJ1-1, with a weak D call TRBD1 (5 bases). Deletions cut 0 bases from V and 7 bases from J, with 18 bases between. Germline lookup yields CDR1 MNHEY and CDR2 SVGAGI. The CDR3 runs 16 residues. CDR3 nucleotide sequence: TGTGCCAGCAGTTACTCCCCCCCTTTGCGGGGACTTGAAGCTTTCTTT. Protein product: CASSYSPPLRGLEAFF.

The chain uses TRBV9 and TRBJ1-3, with TRBD1 as a possible D gene (5 bases). The CDR3 length is 15 residues. Trimming took 5 bases from V and 0 from J, leaving 12 bases between them. Germline CDR1 SGDLS, CDR2 YYNGEE. CDR3 residues: CASSIQEISGNTIYF. CDR3 nucleotides: TGTGCCAGCAGTATACAGGAAATCTCTGGAAACACCATATATTTT. Complete variable domain (other parts from reference TRBV9 and TRBJ1-3): DSGVTQTPKHLITATGQRVTLRCSPRSGDLSVYWYQQSLDQGLQFLIQYYNGEERAKGNILERFSAQQFPDLHSELNLSSLELGDSALYFCASSIQEISGNTIYFGEGSWLTVV.

The gene calls are TRBV5-6 and TRBJ1-1, with 10 positions matching TRBD1. The CDR3 covers 15 residues. Trimming removed 3 bases from V and 3 bases from J; junction bases left unmatched: 5. CDR1 SGHDT and CDR2 YYEEEE come from the germline V gene. The CDR3 DNA reads TGTGCCAGCAGCTCTGGGACAGGGGATTACACTGAAGCTTTCTTT. Amino acids: CASSSGTGDYTEAFF.

The chain employs TRBV7-9 and TRBJ1-4; D unclear. This CDR3 comprises 15 residues. Germline V gives CDR1 SEHNR, CDR2 FQNEAQ (reference sequence). Trimming cost V 1 base and J 8 bases, with 14 bases left between them. The CDR3 reads CASSLDAMESEKLFF. CDR3 coding DNA: TGTGCCAGCAGCTTAGATGCCATGGAGAGCGAAAAACTGTTTTTT.

This clone showed up just a few times. The chain employs TRBV11-3 and TRBJ2-3; D not resolved. Germline V gives CDR1 SGHNT, CDR2 YENEEA. The ends were cut back, 5 bases at V and 0 bases at J, with 15 bases in the middle. CDR3 length: 16 amino acids. In nucleotides, the CDR3 is TGTGCCAGCAGCCCTCCCATAGTTTCTAGCACAGATACGCAGTATTTT. Amino acid sequence: CASSPPIVSSTDTQYF.

This clone has a single count. This chain connects TRBV7-8 to TRBJ2-5; 7 bases are shared with TRBD2. This CDR3 comprises 11 residues. Per germline, CDR1 SGHVS and CDR2 FQNEAQ. The V segment lost 11 bases and the J segment 5 bases; nucleotides outside the gene matches: 5. CDR3 region: CASNGRETQYF. The CDR3 nucleotides read TGTGCCTCCAACGGGAGGGAGACCCAGTACTTC. Using reference TRBV7-8 and TRBJ2-5 for the parts outside the CDR3, the full variable domain is GAGVSQSPRYKVAKRGQDVALRCDPISGHVSLFWYQQALGQGPEFLTYFQNEAQLDKSGLPSDRFFAERPEGSVSTLKIQRTQQEDSAVYLCASNGRETQYFGPGTRLLVL.

This sequence joins TRBV19 and TRBJ2-2; D ambiguous. Trimming pared 3 bases from V and 1 base from J, leaving 3 bases between. The CDR3 covers 13 residues. Per the germline V gene, CDR1 is LNHDA and CDR2 is SQIVND (reference sequence). The CDR3 DNA follows: TGTGCCAGTAGTATCGGGAACACCGGGGAGCTGTTTTTT. The encoded protein is CASSIGNTGELFF.

The rearrangement uses TRBV11-2 and TRBJ2-1, with 11 bases matching TRBD2. The V segment lost 8 bases and the J segment 2 bases; nucleotides outside the gene matches: 8. The CDR3 is 16 amino acids. Looked up from germline, CDR1 is SGHAT and CDR2 is FQNNGV. This CDR3 is CASRTSGYAPYNEQFF. The CDR3 DNA reads as TGTGCCAGCCGGACTAGCGGGTACGCTCCCTACAATGAGCAGTTCTTC. Variable domain in full (rest from reference TRBV11-2 and TRBJ2-1): EAGVAQSPRYKIIEKRQSVAFWCNPISGHATLYWYQQILGQGPKLLIQFQNNGVVDDSQLPKDRFSAERLKGVDSTLKIQPAKLEDSAVYLCASRTSGYAPYNEQFFGPGTRLTVL.

This sequence joins TRBV2 and TRBJ1-2; D call uncertain. Between the trimmed V and J ends, which lost 8 bases and 4 bases, there was a span of 11 bases. The CDR3 length is 12 residues. Looked up from germline, CDR1 is SNHLY and CDR2 is FYNNEI. The CDR3 loop is CASGVNSYGYTF. CDR3 in DNA: TGTGCCAGCGGAGTGAATAGCTATGGCTACACCTTC.

CDR3 sequence reads: CASVRDYTTGELFF. The CDR3 DNA follows: TGTGCCAGCGTCCGGGACTACACCACCGGGGAGCTGTTTTTT. The chain links TRBV7-2 to TRBJ2-2; 7 bases are shared with TRBD2. Germline loops: CDR1 SGHTA, CDR2 FQGNSA. There are 14 residues in the CDR3. Trimming removed 8 bases from V and 4 bases from J; junction bases left unmatched: 7.

The J gene is TRBJ1-5, the V gene TRBV6-1, with D perhaps TRBD1 (6 bases). Germline V gene data show CDR1 as MNHNS and CDR2 as SASEGT. This CDR3 is built from 15 residues. Trimming shortened V by 5 bases and J by 0 bases, and 11 bases separated the two germline ends. CDR3 residues: CASSTWTVSNQPQHF. The CDR3 bases are TGTGCCAGCAGTACCTGGACAGTTAGCAATCAGCCCCAGCATTTT.

The chain carries TRBV19 and TRBJ2-3; D is unclear. The CDR3 consists of 12 residues. The ends were cut back, 5 bases at V and 7 bases at J, with 10 bases in the middle. Germline values: CDR1 LNHDA, CDR2 SQIVND (reference sequence). The chain's CDR3 is CASSGPYYTQYF. The CDR3, as DNA: TGTGCCAGTAGTGGGCCATACTATACGCAGTATTTT. Using reference TRBV19 and TRBJ2-3 for the parts outside the CDR3, the full variable domain is DGGITQSPKYLFRKEGQNVTLSCEQNLNHDAMYWYRQDPGQGLRLIYYSQIVNDFQKGDIAEGYSVSREKKESFPLTVTSAQKNPTAFYLCASSGPYYTQYFGPGTRLTVL.

The chain uses TRBV6-5 and TRBJ2-1, with a possible D match to TRBD2 (6 bases). The CDR3 loop spans 14 amino acids. Germline CDR1 MNHEY, CDR2 SVGAGI. V was shortened by 6 bases and J by 0 bases, with 9 bases between the two germline ends. The chain's CDR3 is CASRGLSSYNEQFF. The CDR3, as DNA: TGTGCCAGCAGGGGACTGAGCTCCTACAATGAGCAGTTCTTC.